The 30 T cell receptor beta chains given below trace back to one sample, sequenced in a study of CXCR3-negative and CXCR3-positive naive CD8 T cells. The TRB cDNA libraries were prepared by 5' RACE with UMI labels. For each CDR3 protein, TCRdb gives one entry from its re-call of the 5' RACE reads, without DNA. The sample table sets out fewer than 90,000 distinct CDR3 sequences. What was sequenced was naive CXCR3- CD8+ T cells from blood. Regarding subset: CD45RO-CCR7+CD27+CD95- naive CD8+ T cells lacking CXCR3 (TNR3-). The source of these receptors is a human donor in good health. Some clones in this sample may be carry-over from other donors' samples.

This chain's CDR3 is CATSPRPRQGAGEQFF. The V call is TRBV15, the J call TRBJ2-1; TCRdb picks TRBD1, but there is no DNA to check that call. Per the germline V gene, CDR1 is LNHNV and CDR2 is YYDKDF (reference sequence). This CDR3 comprises 16 residues.

The rearrangement uses TRBV19 and TRBJ1-1; the TCRdb D gene call, TRBD1, has no DNA to confirm it. Germline CDR1 LNHDA, CDR2 SQIVND (reference sequence). The CDR3 spans 14 residues. Here the CDR3 reads CASSIVTGGTEAFF.

This sequence joins TRBV13 and TRBJ2-2. Germline V gene sequence: CDR1 PRHDT, CDR2 FYEKMQ (reference sequence). This CDR3 contains 16 residues. CDR3 sequence: CASSPVLSGNTGELFF.

This chain uses TRBV9 with TRBJ1-1; TCRdb names TRBD1, which stays unverified in the absence of DNA. There are 15 residues in the CDR3. Germline V gives CDR1 SGDLS, CDR2 YYNGEE. The CDR3 is CASSVYGQENTEAFF.

The chain uses TRBV28 and TRBJ2-7. Germline V gene data show CDR1 as MDHEN and CDR2 as SYDVKM. This CDR3 spans 12 amino acids. The CDR3 here is CASSFLSAEQYF.

The chain is built from TRBV20-1 and TRBJ2-1; the D gene TCRdb calls, TRBD2, cannot be checked with no DNA. The CDR3 length is 18 residues. Germline V gene sequence: CDR1 DFQATT, CDR2 SNEGSKA (reference sequence). This chain's CDR3 is CSARDLAGPRVGYNEQFF.

The V call is TRBV7-6, the J call TRBJ2-3; as DNA is missing, the TRBD1 call by TCRdb cannot be tested. The germline V gene encodes CDR1 SGHVS and CDR2 FNYEAQ. This CDR3 has 15 amino acids. CDR3 in amino acids: CASSPQPGAADTQYF.

CDR3 sequence: CATSRDWISNEQFF. The rearrangement links TRBV15 to TRBJ2-1. The CDR3 runs 14 residues. Germline V lookup: CDR1 LNHNV, CDR2 YYDKDF (reference sequence).

This chain connects TRBV28 to TRBJ2-2; TCRdb proposes TRBD1, but this gene call is untestable without DNA. Germline V gene sequence: CDR1 MDHEN, CDR2 SYDVKM. This CDR3 comprises 14 residues. The CDR3 sequence is CASSQTGDTGELFF.

The rearrangement links TRBV29-1 to TRBJ2-7. The CDR3 totals 14 residues. Germline V gene data show CDR1 as SQVTM and CDR2 as ANQGSEA. CDR3 region: CSVTMTALGYEQYF.

The V gene is TRBV28, the J gene TRBJ2-1; without DNA, the TCRdb call of TRBD2 cannot be checked. This CDR3 has 18 residues. Per the germline V gene, CDR1 is MDHEN and CDR2 is SYDVKM. CDR3 loop: CASSFTSGGALTYNEQFF.

This rearrangement joins TRBV5-1 to TRBJ2-7; there is no DNA to check the TCRdb D call of TRBD1. From germline, CDR1 is SGHRS and CDR2 YFSETQ. The CDR3 extends over 14 amino acids. The CDR3 sequence: CASSGGRWDYEQYF.

The chain has TRBV9 and TRBJ2-7; TCRdb outputs TRBD2, but without DNA this stays unchecked. CDR1 SGDLS and CDR2 YYNGEE come from the germline V gene. The CDR3 is 16 residues long. CDR3 region: CASSVATSGRAGEQYF.

CDR3 sequence reads: CSVVSPGNYEQYF. The chain is built from TRBV29-1 and TRBJ2-7; TCRdb's D gene call, TRBD1, goes unchecked for lack of DNA. This CDR3 spans 13 amino acids. Germline-derived CDR1 and CDR2 are SQVTM and ANQGSEA.

CDR3 loop: CSVRTGDHGELFF. The chain has TRBV29-1 and TRBJ2-2; with no DNA, the TCRdb D assignment of TRBD1 cannot be verified. This CDR3 contains 13 residues. Germline CDR1 is SQVTM and CDR2 is ANQGSEA.

V gene TRBV19 combines with J gene TRBJ2-1; TCRdb reports TRBD2, a call that lacks DNA to check it against. The CDR3 runs 13 residues. Germline CDR1 is LNHDA and CDR2 is SQIVND (reference sequence). The CDR3 is CASTGTSGVEQFF.

The chain joins TRBV27 to TRBJ2-3; TCRdb designates TRBD1, a call that cannot be tested without DNA. The length of the CDR3 is 12 residues. Germline CDR1 is MNHEY and CDR2 is SMNVEV (reference sequence). CDR3 loop: CATQGTADTQYF.

This rearrangement joins TRBV6-2 or TRBV6-3 to TRBJ2-1; lacking DNA, the TRBD1 call made by TCRdb goes unchecked. The CDR3 sequence is 15 residues long. The germline CDR1 and CDR2 sequences are MNHEY and SVGEGT. The CDR3 sequence is CASSLTGTAINEQFF.

This chain links TRBV28 with TRBJ2-6; the TCRdb D gene call, TRBD2, has no DNA to confirm it. The CDR3 extends over 16 amino acids. The germline CDR1 and CDR2 sequences are MDHEN and SYDVKM. This CDR3 reads CASSVGEISGANVLTF.

This chain connects TRBV29-1 to TRBJ2-5; TCRdb's assignment of TRBD1 cannot be checked, as there is no DNA. The CDR3 loop spans 13 amino acids. Germline CDR1 and CDR2: SQVTM and ANQGSEA. The CDR3 sequence: CSVQGEVMETQYF.

The rearrangement joins TRBV18 to TRBJ2-3; TCRdb lists TRBD2, though no DNA is available to test this call. Per the germline V gene, CDR1 is KGHSH and CDR2 is LQKENI. The CDR3 has 16 residues. This CDR3 is CASSPSLLWTTDTQYF.

The V call is TRBV28, the J call TRBJ2-1; TCRdb returns TRBD2, unconfirmable since there is no DNA. This CDR3 comprises 14 residues. The germline V gene encodes CDR1 MDHEN and CDR2 SYDVKM. The CDR3 is CASVIAGLYNEQFF.

This sequence joins TRBV7-9 and TRBJ2-7; without DNA, the TCRdb call of TRBD1 cannot be checked. In germline, CDR1 is SEHNR, CDR2 FQNEAQ (reference sequence). The CDR3 runs to 14 residues. CDR3 region: CASSVGQGNNEQYF.

This chain uses TRBV21-1 with TRBJ2-7; TCRdb picks TRBD2, but there is no DNA to check that call. TRBV21-1 is termed a pseudogene. The CDR3 has 17 amino acids. The chain's CDR3 is CASSKVCRGKKVDEQYF.

The rearrangement joins TRBV29-1 to TRBJ2-1. CDR3 length: 13 residues. From germline, CDR1 is SQVTM and CDR2 ANQGSEA. CDR3 amino acids: CSVAPGSYNEQFF.

The CDR3 spells CASSLDLTGRGTYEQYF. The chain recombines TRBV7-2 with TRBJ2-7; there is no DNA to check the TCRdb D call of TRBD1. The germline V gene encodes CDR1 SGHTA and CDR2 FQGNSA. The CDR3 has 17 residues.

The gene calls are TRBV6-5 and TRBJ2-2; TCRdb's D call of TRBD2 is untestable without DNA. CDR3 length equals 15 residues. Germline loops: CDR1 MNHEY, CDR2 SVGAGI. Here the CDR3 reads CASSPRGGYTGELFF.

This chain uses TRBV9 with TRBJ2-2. The CDR3 has 14 amino acids. Germline V gene data show CDR1 as SGDLS and CDR2 as YYNGEE. CDR3 region: CASSVQRNTGELFF.

The V gene is TRBV4-3, the J gene TRBJ1-6. This CDR3 is 16 amino acids long. The germline CDR1 and CDR2 sequences are LGHNA and YSLEER. This chain's CDR3 is CASSQDRWGNNSPLHF.

The chain couples TRBV20-1 to TRBJ2-3. Germline V gene lookup returns CDR1 DFQATT and CDR2 SNEGSKA (reference sequence). The CDR3 covers 13 residues. This CDR3 is CSARVSSTDTQYF.